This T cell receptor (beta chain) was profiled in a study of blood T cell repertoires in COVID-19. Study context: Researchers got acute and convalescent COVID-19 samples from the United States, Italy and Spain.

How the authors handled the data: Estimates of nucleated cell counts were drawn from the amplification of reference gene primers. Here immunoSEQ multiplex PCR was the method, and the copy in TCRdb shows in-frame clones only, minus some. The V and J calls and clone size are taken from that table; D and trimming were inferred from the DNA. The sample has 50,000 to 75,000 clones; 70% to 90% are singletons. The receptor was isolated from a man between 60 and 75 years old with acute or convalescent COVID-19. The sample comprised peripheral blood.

CDR3 in amino acids: CASSPDPGQGSNTIYF. In DNA form, the CDR3 reads TGCGCCAGCAGTCCTGACCCAGGACAAGGTTCTAACACCATATATTTT. The V gene is TRBV5-1, the J gene TRBJ1-3; D possibly corresponds to TRBD1 (5 bases). The V and J ends lost 5 bases and 7 bases respectively, with 22 bases between them. In germline, CDR1 is SGHRS, CDR2 YFSETQ. The CDR3 consists of 16 residues.